This T cell receptor beta chain was sequenced for a study of blood T cell repertoires in COVID-19. On the study more broadly: Acute and convalescent COVID-19 specimens originated in the United States, Italy and Spain.

The repertoire was sequenced with immunoSEQ multiplex PCR; TCRdb's copy has only in-frame clones and lacks some. Of roughly 150,000 clones listed, 80% to 90% are singletons. The CDR3 contains 16 residues. The trim removed 0 bases at V and 1 base at J, leaving 5 bases unmatched. CDR1 is MNHEY and CDR2 is SVGEGT in the germline V gene. This clone occurred once. The chain couples TRBV6-2 or TRBV6-3 to TRBJ1-1, with 7 bases aligning to TRBD1. This TCR was sampled from a man in his fifties or sixties with active or convalescent COVID-19. Sequencing was done on a sample of peripheral blood. CDR3 region: CASSYSPTGRNTEAFF. CDR3 coding DNA: TGTGCCAGCAGTTACTCGCCGACAGGGAGGAACACTGAAGCTTTCTTT.